This TCR beta chain appears in the sequencing data of a study of blood T cell repertoires in COVID-19 (TCRdb year 2020). Study-wide context: The collaborator samples originated in the United States, Italy and Spain and spanned the acute and convalescent phases of COVID-19. The prospective study material was composed of cDNA or gDNA derived from T cells, B-cell-depleted T cells, or PBMCs. Deeply sampled blood TCRbeta repertoires from subjects exposed to, actively infected with, or recovered from COVID-19 were included in the dataset. A freely available public database, intended as a resource for researchers studying the immune response to SARS-CoV-2, is where the repertoires were released. The samples were drawn from two sources: the first 160 participants of the ongoing ImmuneRACE study, and fewer than 1,500 subjects contributed by 6 global collaborators. A de-identified subject ID, COVID-19 status, age in years and sex were almost always included in the sample metadata. Where HLA class I and class II types were available, the types were taken from metadata supplied by the sample provider, not from assay-based typing. The full study reports these points: The amount of clinical and demographic metadata varied by source and participant and was provided uncurated.

Remarks on this clone: Its antigen target is currently unknown. Within one base of it there is no much larger clone, and no base qualities were kept.

Taken from the germline V gene, the CDR1 and CDR2 loops are SGHTA and FQGNSA. V is trimmed back by 5 bases and J by 0 bases, and the junction contains 6 bases that no gene match accounts for. The CDR3 covers 16 residues, taking in both the cysteine and the phenylalanine. The only DNA kept is the CDR3, 48 bases in frame from the first base. The immunoSEQ Assay, a bias-controlled multiplex PCR, was used to amplify TCRbeta CDR3 regions from genomic DNA. The source study handled its data this way. Nucleated cell counts per sample were estimated from amplification of reference gene primers within the assay. To quantify the absolute abundance of each unique TCRbeta CDR3 rearrangement, sequence reads were collapsed and filtered. For each sample, productive Simpson clonality was calculated as the square root of Simpson's diversity index over productive rearrangements. TCRdb carries this immuneACCESS record with in-frame sequences only. Its versions omit some clonotypes, under half of them owing to an unresolved V gene in the studies checked, with the rest unexplained. The DNA was the basis for D and trimming; V, J and clone size are from that table. This sample comprises 140,000 or so clones, 75% to 90% of them detected only once. Jointly, the top ten make up roughly 11% of the sample.

Whole blood was collected in K2EDTA tubes by collaborating institutions according to the institutions' own protocols. For TCRbeta analysis, collaborators shipped samples as frozen whole blood, isolated PBMCs, or DNA extracted from either of those sample types. Sequencing was performed on peripheral blood. Here the chain combines TRBV7-2 and TRBJ2-4; TRBD2 agrees with 8 junctional bases. The TCR was taken from an elderly woman with acute or convalescent COVID-19. CDR3 protein: CASSAAAGGAKNIQYF. The DNA reads TGTGCCAGCAGCGCGGCGGCGGGGGGAGCCAAAAACATTCAGTACTTC.